Each of the 3 T cell receptor beta chains below was sequenced from the same sample in a study of siplizumab effects on memory and regulatory T cells. Only in-frame clones appear in the TCRdb table, and some are missing; sequencing was by immunoSEQ multiplex PCR. The sample holds some 81,000 clones, 95% seen once. Sequenced: CD8+ T cells sorted from blood. The receptors come from a human donor in good health.

This rearrangement joins TRBV15 to TRBJ2-5; maybe TRBD1 (6 bases). V was cut by 3 bases and J by 0 bases, with 14 bases left in between. The CDR3 has 16 residues. Germline CDR1 reads LNHNV; CDR2 reads YYDKDF (reference sequence). CDR3 DNA sequence: TGTGCCACCAGCAGTGAAAATACAGGGTACCAAGAGACCCAGTACTTC. The encoded protein is CATSSENTGYQETQYF.

This rearrangement joins TRBV7-3 to TRBJ2-3; D is unclear. Looked up from germline, CDR1 is SGHTA and CDR2 is FQGTGA. The CDR3 sequence is 15 residues long. Trimming shortened V by 5 bases and J by 1 base, and 13 bases separated the two germline ends. The CDR3 coding sequence is TGTGCCAGCAGCCCACTCTTTCGACGCACAGATACGCAGTATTTT. This gives the protein CASSPLFRRTDTQYF.

The rearrangement links TRBV13 to TRBJ2-5; maybe TRBD2 (5 bases). Between the trimmed V and J ends, which lost 5 bases and 10 bases, there was a span of 20 bases. The length of the CDR3 is 14 residues. Germline CDR1 reads PRHDT; CDR2 reads FYEKMQ (reference sequence). The CDR3 sequence: CASSLRESRDGQYF. The CDR3 DNA follows: TGTGCCAGCAGCCTGAGGGAATCAAGAGACGGCCAGTACTTC.